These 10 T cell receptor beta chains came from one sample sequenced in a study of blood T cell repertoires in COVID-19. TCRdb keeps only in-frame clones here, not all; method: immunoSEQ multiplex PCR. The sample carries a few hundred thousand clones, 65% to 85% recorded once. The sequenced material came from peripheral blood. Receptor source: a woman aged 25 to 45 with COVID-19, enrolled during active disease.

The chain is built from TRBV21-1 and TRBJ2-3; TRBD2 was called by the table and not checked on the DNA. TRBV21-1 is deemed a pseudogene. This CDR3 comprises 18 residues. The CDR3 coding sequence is TGTGCCAGCAGCAGAGGAGGGTCGGAGTGCTCGAGCACAGATACGCAGTATTTT. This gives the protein CASSRGGSECSSTDTQYF.

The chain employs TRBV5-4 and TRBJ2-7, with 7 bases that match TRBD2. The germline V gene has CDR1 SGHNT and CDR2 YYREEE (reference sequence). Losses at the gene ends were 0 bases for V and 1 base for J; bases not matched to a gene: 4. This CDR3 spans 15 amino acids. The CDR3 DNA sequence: TGTGCCAGCAGCTTGGCAGCGGGGCTTTCCTACGAGCAGTACTTC. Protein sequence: CASSLAAGLSYEQYF. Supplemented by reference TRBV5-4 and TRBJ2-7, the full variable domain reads ETGVTQSPTHLIKTRGQQVTLRCSSQSGHNTVSWYQQALGQGPQFIFQYYREEENGRGNFPPRFSGLQFPNYSSELNVNALELDDSALYLCASSLAAGLSYEQYFGPGTRLTVT.

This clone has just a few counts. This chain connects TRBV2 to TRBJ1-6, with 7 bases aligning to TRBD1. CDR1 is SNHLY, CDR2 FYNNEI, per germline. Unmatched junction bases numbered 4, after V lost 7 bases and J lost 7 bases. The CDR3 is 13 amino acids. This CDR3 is CASIQGRNSPLHF. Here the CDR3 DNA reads TGTGCCAGCATACAGGGGCGGAATTCACCCCTCCACTTT. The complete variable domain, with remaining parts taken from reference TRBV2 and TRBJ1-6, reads EPEVTQTPSHQVTQMGQEVILRCVPISNHLYFYWYRQILGQKVEFLVSFYNNEISEKSEIFDDQFSVERPDGSNFTLKIRSTKLEDSAMYFCASIQGRNSPLHFGNGTRLTVT.

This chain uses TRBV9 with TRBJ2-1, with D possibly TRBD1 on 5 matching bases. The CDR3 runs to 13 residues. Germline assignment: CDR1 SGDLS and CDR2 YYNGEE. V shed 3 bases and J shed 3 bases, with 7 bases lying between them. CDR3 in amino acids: CASSGDSYNEQFF. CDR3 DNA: TGTGCCAGCAGCGGAGACAGCTACAATGAGCAGTTCTTC.

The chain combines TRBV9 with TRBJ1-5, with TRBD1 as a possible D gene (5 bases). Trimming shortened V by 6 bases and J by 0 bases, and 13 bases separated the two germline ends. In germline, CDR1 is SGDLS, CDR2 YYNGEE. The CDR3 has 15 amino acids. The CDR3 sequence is CASNRGGASNQPQHF. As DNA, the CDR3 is TGTGCCAGCAATCGGGGGGGAGCTAGCAATCAGCCCCAGCATTTT.

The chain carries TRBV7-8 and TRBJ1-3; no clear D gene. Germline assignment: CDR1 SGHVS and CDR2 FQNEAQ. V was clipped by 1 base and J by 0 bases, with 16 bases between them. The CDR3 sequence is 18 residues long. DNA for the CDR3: TGTGCCAGCAGCTTAGGAGGATTTTCAGCCTCCTCTGGAAACACCATATATTTT. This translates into CASSLGGFSASSGNTIYF.

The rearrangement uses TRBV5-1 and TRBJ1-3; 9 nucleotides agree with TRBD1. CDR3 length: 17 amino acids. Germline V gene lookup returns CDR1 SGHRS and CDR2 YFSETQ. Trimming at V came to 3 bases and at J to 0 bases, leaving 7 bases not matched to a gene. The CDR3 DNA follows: TGCGCCAGCAGCTCTGGGACAGGGAGGGGCTCTGGAAACACCATATATTTT. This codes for CASSSGTGRGSGNTIYF. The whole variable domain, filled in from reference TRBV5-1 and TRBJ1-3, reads KAGVTQTPRYLIKTRGQQVTLSCSPISGHRSVSWYQQTPGQGLQFLFEYFSETQRNKGNFPGRFSGRQFSNSRSEMNVSTLELGDSALYLCASSSGTGRGSGNTIYFGEGSWLTVV.

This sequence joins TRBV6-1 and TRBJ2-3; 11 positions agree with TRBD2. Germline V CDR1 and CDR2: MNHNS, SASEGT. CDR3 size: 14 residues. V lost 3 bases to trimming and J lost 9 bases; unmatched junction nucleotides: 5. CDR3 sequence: CASSEISGRATQYF. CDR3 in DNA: TGTGCCAGCAGTGAGATTAGCGGGAGGGCAACGCAGTATTTT.

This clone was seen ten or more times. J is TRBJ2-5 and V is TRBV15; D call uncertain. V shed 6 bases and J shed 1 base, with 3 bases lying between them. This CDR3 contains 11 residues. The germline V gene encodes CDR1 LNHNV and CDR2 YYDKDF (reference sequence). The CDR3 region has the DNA TGTGCCACCAGTATCCAAGAGACCCAGTACTTC. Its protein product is CATSIQETQYF.

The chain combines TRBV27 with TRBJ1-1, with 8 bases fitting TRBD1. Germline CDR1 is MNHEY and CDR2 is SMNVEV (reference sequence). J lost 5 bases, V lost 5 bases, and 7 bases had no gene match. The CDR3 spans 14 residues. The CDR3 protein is CASSLAGGVTEAFF. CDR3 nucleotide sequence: TGTGCCAGCAGTCTGGCAGGGGGCGTAACTGAAGCTTTCTTT.